This TCR beta chain was recorded in a study of cytomegalovirus exposure and HLA in healthy donors. This clone has a count of ten or more. Its specificity is unknown. V lost 2 bases and J 4 bases, leaving 12 bases between the germline ends. CDR1 LGHNA and CDR2 YSLEER come from the germline V gene. The CDR3 totals 16 residues. With 60 Vbeta and 13 Jbeta primers, the PCR was carried out. Profiled with immunoSEQ multiplex PCR; TCRdb holds only in-frame clones, not every one. The sample yields 95,000 to 110,000 clones, 70% to 80% seen once. General study points: In a later analysis, parvovirus B19, influenza, CMV and Epstein-Barr virus appeared linked to several top co-occurrence clusters.

The source material was PBMCs. The receptor was derived from a man younger than 35 in good health and CMV-seronegative. The chain combines TRBV4-3 with TRBJ2-6; a weak D match, TRBD2 (5 bases). The CDR3 sequence: CASSQPEPGGANVLTF. The DNA for the CDR3 is TGCGCCAGCAGCCAACCTGAACCGGGGGGGGCCAACGTCCTGACTTTC.